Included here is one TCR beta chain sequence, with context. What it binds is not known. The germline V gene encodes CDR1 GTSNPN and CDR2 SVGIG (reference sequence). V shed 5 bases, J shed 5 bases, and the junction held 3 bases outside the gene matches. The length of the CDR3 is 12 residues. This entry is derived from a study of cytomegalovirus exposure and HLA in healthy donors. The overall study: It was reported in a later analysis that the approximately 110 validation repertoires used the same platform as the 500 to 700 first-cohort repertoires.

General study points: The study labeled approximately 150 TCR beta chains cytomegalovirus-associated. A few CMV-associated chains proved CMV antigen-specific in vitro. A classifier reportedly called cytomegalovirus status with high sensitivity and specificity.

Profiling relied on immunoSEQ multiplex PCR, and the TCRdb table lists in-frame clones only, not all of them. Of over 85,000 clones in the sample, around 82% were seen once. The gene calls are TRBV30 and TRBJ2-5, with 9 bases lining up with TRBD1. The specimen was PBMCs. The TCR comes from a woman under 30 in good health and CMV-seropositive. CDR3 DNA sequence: TGTGCCTGGGGGACAGGGTTTGAGACCCAGTACTTC. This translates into CAWGTGFETQYF.